A selection of T cell receptor beta chains follows, all from one sample in a study of CD8+CD57+ T cells in acquired aplastic anemia. TCRdb reanalysed the reads using MiXCR and keeps one entry per CDR3 protein. The top ten hold under 1.5% of the sample, which has hundreds of thousands of distinct CDR3 sequences, 56% seen once. Sequencing was done on a sample of sorted CD4+, CD8+, or CD8+CD57+ T cells (not recorded which) from PBMCs. The origin of the receptors is a human donor with aplastic anemia. CDR3s include the opening cysteine and the closing phenylalanine or tryptophan. Fields, in order: V gene, clone size, J gene, D gene, CDR3 protein, CDR3 DNA. A D gene is named only where the DNA matches it firmly. Not all rows give a size; the values are once, few, many and, for expanded clones, a class.

V: TRBV20-1; size: -; J: TRBJ2-3; D: -; CDR3: CSAEGSGGTDTQYF; DNA: TGCAGTGCTGAGGGGTCTGGGGGCACAGATACGCAGTATTTT
V: TRBV12-3/TRBV12-4; size: -; J: TRBJ1-1; D: -; CDR3: CAGINDAEAFF; DNA: TGTGCCGGCATTAATGATGCAGAAGCTTTCTTT
V: TRBV6-4; size: -; J: TRBJ2-1; D: -; CDR3: CASSENSYNEQFF; DNA: TGTGCCAGCAGTGAGAACAGTTACAATGAGCAGTTCTTC
V: TRBV6-1; size: -; J: TRBJ2-5; D: TRBD1; CDR3: CASTTGTGAQETQYF; DNA: TGTGCCAGCACCACCGGGACAGGGGCACAAGAGACCCAGTACTTC
V: TRBV12-3/TRBV12-4; size: few; J: TRBJ2-7; D: -; CDR3: CASAFSEGYEQYF; DNA: TGTGCCAGCGCCTTTTCGGAAGGCTACGAGCAGTACTTC
V: TRBV15; size: -; J: TRBJ1-6; D: TRBD1; CDR3: CATSGQGVYSPLHF; DNA: TGTGCTACCTCTGGACAGGGGGTATATTCACCCCTCCACTTT
V: TRBV7-6; size: few; J: TRBJ2-7; D: TRBD2; CDR3: CASSPDASGYEQYF; DNA: TGTGCCAGCAGCCCCGACGCTAGCGGGTACGAGCAGTACTTC
V: TRBV19; size: -; J: TRBJ1-6; D: -; CDR3: CAPESVHSSLHF; DNA: TGTGCCCCAGAGAGCGTTCATTCATCCCTCCACTTT
V: TRBV14; size: few; J: TRBJ2-3; D: -; CDR3: CASSQARGAGDTQYF; DNA: TGTGCCAGCAGCCAAGCTAGGGGGGCAGGAGATACGCAGTATTTT
V: TRBV20-1; size: -; J: TRBJ2-3; D: TRBD2; CDR3: CSARGLAGSTDTQYF; DNA: TGCAGTGCTAGAGGACTAGCGGGGAGCACAGATACGCAGTATTTT
V: TRBV10-1; size: -; J: TRBJ2-5; D: -; CDR3: CASIVQETQYF; DNA: TGCGCCAGCATAGTTCAAGAGACCCAGTACTTC
V: TRBV5-1; size: -; J: TRBJ2-7; D: -; CDR3: CASSLEYGAYEQYF; DNA: TGCGCCAGCAGCTTGGAGTACGGGGCCTACGAGCAGTACTTC
V: TRBV20-1; size: -; J: TRBJ2-7; D: TRBD1; CDR3: CSARPQGRLSYEQYF; DNA: TGCAGTGCTAGGCCACAGGGGCGGTTGTCCTACGAGCAGTACTTC
V: TRBV12-3/TRBV12-4; size: few; J: TRBJ1-2; D: TRBD1; CDR3: CASSFDRALGYGYTF; DNA: TGTGCCAGCAGTTTCGACAGGGCCTTAGGGTATGGCTACACCTTC
V: TRBV20-1; size: -; J: TRBJ2-2; D: TRBD2; CDR3: CSASAVAGVGGELFF; DNA: TGCAGTGCTAGTGCTGTAGCGGGAGTGGGTGGGGAGCTGTTTTTT
V: TRBV30; size: -; J: TRBJ2-5; D: -; CDR3: CACFVRGQETQYF; DNA: TGTGCCTGTTTCGTCCGGGGCCAAGAGACCCAGTACTTC
V: TRBV2; size: many; J: TRBJ1-4; D: TRBD1; CDR3: CASSQSDRAAEKLFF; DNA: TGTGCCAGCAGTCAAAGTGACAGGGCCGCCGAAAAACTGTTTTTT
V: TRBV6-6; size: many; J: TRBJ1-1; D: TRBD1; CDR3: CASSTGTGNTEAFF; DNA: TGTGCCAGCAGTACCGGGACAGGGAACACTGAAGCTTTCTTT
V: TRBV15; size: -; J: TRBJ2-7; D: -; CDR3: CATSRDRGGTPYEQYF; DNA: TGTGCCACCAGCAGAGATCGGGGCGGTACCCCCTACGAGCAGTACTTC
V: TRBV15; size: many; J: TRBJ2-5; D: -; CDR3: CATSRDSGEGETQYF; DNA: TGTGCCACCAGCAGAGATTCGGGTGAGGGGGAGACCCAGTACTTC
V: TRBV19; size: many; J: TRBJ1-1; D: -; CDR3: CASSIGIQGVDTEAFF; DNA: TGTGCCAGTAGTATAGGAATACAGGGAGTGGACACTGAAGCTTTCTTT
V: TRBV4-1; size: many; J: TRBJ1-3; D: TRBD1; CDR3: CASSQEGQGLGNTIYF; DNA: TGCGCCAGCAGCCAAGAAGGACAGGGTCTCGGAAACACCATATATTTT
V: TRBV6-2/TRBV6-3; size: many; J: TRBJ1-2; D: TRBD1; CDR3: CASTWDRDGYTF; DNA: TGTGCCAGCACTTGGGACAGGGATGGCTACACCTTC
V: TRBV24-1; size: -; J: TRBJ2-1; D: TRBD2; CDR3: CATRGAANEQFF; DNA: TGTGCCACGCGGGGGGCCGCCAATGAGCAGTTCTTC
V: TRBV18; size: -; J: TRBJ2-1; D: -; CDR3: CASSLSTGYNEQFF; DNA: TGTGCCAGCTCACTATCCACTGGCTACAATGAGCAGTTCTTC
V: TRBV10-3; size: many; J: TRBJ2-7; D: -; CDR3: CASRQGAAYEQYF; DNA: TGTGCCAGCCGGCAGGGTGCAGCCTACGAGCAGTACTTC
V: TRBV7-2; size: -; J: TRBJ2-5; D: TRBD2; CDR3: CASSLPGTSGEKETQYF; DNA: TGTGCCAGCAGCCTCCCCGGGACTAGCGGAGAAAAAGAGACCCAGTACTTC
V: TRBV11-1; size: -; J: TRBJ1-2; D: -; CDR3: CASSLDKWNYGYTF; DNA: TGTGCCAGCAGCCTTGACAAGTGGAACTATGGCTACACCTTC
V: TRBV24-1; size: -; J: TRBJ2-2; D: TRBD1; CDR3: CATSEAGQGGRELFF; DNA: TGTGCCACCAGTGAAGCGGGACAGGGGGGGAGGGAGCTGTTTTTT
V: TRBV7-9; size: once; J: TRBJ2-5; D: -; CDR3: CASSCAGAKGETQCF; DNA: TGTGCCAGCAGTTGCGCAGGGGCGAAGGGAGAGACCCAGTGCTTC
V: TRBV2; size: -; J: TRBJ2-5; D: TRBD2; CDR3: CASSQTSGKGTQYF; DNA: TGTGCCAGCAGCCAGACTAGCGGAAAAGGGACCCAGTACTTC
V: TRBV12-3/TRBV12-4; size: -; J: TRBJ2-1; D: TRBD2; CDR3: CASSLGTSGGAYNEQFF; DNA: TGTGCCAGCAGTTTAGGGACTAGCGGGGGGGCCTACAATGAGCAGTTCTTC
V: TRBV20-1; size: -; J: TRBJ2-1; D: TRBD2; CDR3: CSARKLAGGLDEQFF; DNA: TGCAGTGCTAGAAAGCTAGCGGGAGGGCTGGATGAGCAGTTCTTC
V: TRBV20-1; size: once; J: TRBJ1-6; D: TRBD1; CDR3: CSARDRGQVVSPLHF; DNA: TGCAGTGCTAGAGATAGAGGACAGGTGGTTTCACCCCTCCACTTT
V: TRBV24-1; size: -; J: TRBJ2-2; D: TRBD1; CDR3: CATSDPDRVYTGELFF; DNA: TGTGCCACCAGTGACCCAGACAGGGTATACACCGGGGAGCTGTTTTTT
V: TRBV27; size: few; J: TRBJ2-5; D: -; CDR3: CASSLYMGSGETQYF; DNA: TGTGCCAGCAGTTTATATATGGGCTCTGGGGAGACCCAGTACTTC
V: TRBV24-1; size: -; J: TRBJ1-2; D: -; CDR3: CATLWVGGYGYTF; DNA: TGTGCCACCCTTTGGGTAGGGGGCTATGGCTACACCTTC
V: TRBV5-4; size: -; J: TRBJ2-5; D: -; CDR3: CASSFAWGETQYF; DNA: TGTGCCAGCAGCTTCGCTTGGGGAGAGACCCAGTACTTC
V: TRBV7-3; size: few; J: TRBJ2-7; D: -; CDR3: CASSFGESYEQYF; DNA: TGTGCCAGCAGCTTCGGGGAGTCCTACGAGCAGTACTTC
V: TRBV19; size: -; J: TRBJ1-5; D: -; CDR3: CASTERGGPYNEPQHF; DNA: TGTGCCAGTACCGAGAGGGGAGGACCGTACAATGAGCCCCAGCATTTT
V: TRBV2; size: -; J: TRBJ2-4; D: -; CDR3: CASIPGLGIAKNIQYF; DNA: TGTGCCAGCATTCCGGGGCTCGGAATAGCCAAAAACATTCAGTACTTC
V: TRBV2; size: -; J: TRBJ1-3; D: -; CDR3: CASSGKGASGNTIYF; DNA: TGTGCCAGCAGTGGTAAGGGTGCCTCTGGAAACACCATATATTTT
V: TRBV12-3/TRBV12-4; size: -; J: TRBJ2-5; D: -; CDR3: CASSLQDQPQYF; DNA: TGTGCCAGCAGTTTGCAAGATCAGCCCCAGTACTTC
V: TRBV2; size: few; J: TRBJ2-5; D: -; CDR3: CASSGEGGGSREETQYF; DNA: TGTGCCAGCTCAGGAGAGGGTGGTGGGAGTCGTGAAGAGACCCAGTACTTC
V: TRBV19; size: once; J: TRBJ1-6; D: TRBD1; CDR3: CASRDRFNSPLHF; DNA: TGTGCCAGCCGGGACAGGTTTAATTCACCCCTCCACTTT
V: TRBV27; size: -; J: TRBJ2-3; D: TRBD2; CDR3: CASSLSRIAGGRDTQYF; DNA: TGTGCCAGCAGTTTATCGAGGATAGCGGGGGGGAGAGATACGCAGTATTTT
V: TRBV2; size: -; J: TRBJ1-2; D: -; CDR3: CASRRRTEGYTF; DNA: TGTGCCAGCAGGAGAAGGACAGAAGGCTACACCTTC
V: TRBV7-9; size: many; J: TRBJ1-2; D: TRBD1; CDR3: CASSSLTRGLGYTF; DNA: TGTGCCAGCAGCTCCCTTACGAGGGGGCTTGGCTACACCTTC
V: TRBV11-2; size: -; J: TRBJ2-2; D: -; CDR3: CASSSRGHNTGELFF; DNA: TGTGCCAGCAGCTCTCGGGGCCATAACACCGGGGAGCTGTTTTTT
V: TRBV7-2; size: few; J: TRBJ2-1; D: TRBD1; CDR3: CASSPDRGVHNEQFF; DNA: TGTGCCAGCAGCCCAGACAGGGGAGTCCACAATGAGCAGTTCTTC